Shown below are 12 T cell receptor beta chains from a single sample sequenced in a study of spatial heterogeneity in lung cancer. Antigens of these TCRs are unknown. Each CDR3 protein is one row after TCRdb ran MiXCR on the 5' RACE reads. The data hold 4,500 to 6,500 distinct CDR3 sequences, with 4.8% observed a single time. Time point reported: sample taken at primary tumor resection. Broader study findings: Expanded intratumoral alpha and beta TCR counts tracked tumor mutation counts.

The sample here was lung tumor tissue, taken at surgery. These receptors were obtained from a male donor with early-stage non-small cell lung cancer.

This clonotype is medium-sized by share. This beta chain is a stray sequence in a library constructed for alpha chains; its clone size is not meaningful. The chain links TRBV7-9 to TRBJ1-3; D is unclear. The CDR3 has 14 residues. V was clipped by 1 base and J by 3 bases, with 7 bases between them. The germline V gene has CDR1 SEHNR and CDR2 FQNEAQ (reference sequence). The CDR3 DNA reads TGTGCCAGCAGCTTAGGAGGTGGTGGAAACACCATATATTTT. Its protein is CASSLGGGGNTIYF.

In its sample, this clonotype ranks as medium-sized. This beta chain is a stray read from a library made for alpha chains; its abundance is not meaningful. This chain links TRBV27 with TRBJ1-2; 9 positions agree with TRBD1. V lost 6 bases to trimming and J lost 8 bases; unmatched junction nucleotides: 7. Germline CDR1 reads MNHEY; CDR2 reads SMNVEV (reference sequence). This CDR3 has 13 residues. DNA of the CDR3: TGTGCCAGCAGCCCAGGACAGGGGAGCGGCTACACCTTC. This encodes CASSPGQGSGYTF.

This clonotype was detected ten times or more. A library prepared for alpha chains yielded this beta chain as an off-target read; its size is of little meaning. V usage is TRBV7-9 and J usage is TRBJ1-5; perhaps TRBD1 as D (5 bases). The V and J ends lost 7 bases and 4 bases respectively, with 11 bases between them. CDR3 size: 13 residues. Germline values: CDR1 SEHNR, CDR2 FQNEAQ (reference sequence). The DNA of the CDR3 is TGTGCCAGCAACCGGGACGTAAATCAGCCCCAGCATTTT. Residues: CASNRDVNQPQHF.

At least ten counts were recorded for this clonotype. This beta chain appears as a stray read in a library generated for alpha chains; its size is not informative. The chain combines TRBV5-6 with TRBJ2-1; no reliable D call. Trimming took 4 bases from V and 2 from J, leaving 16 bases between them. The CDR3 loop spans 16 amino acids. Germline CDR1 and CDR2: SGHDT and YYEEEE. The CDR3, as DNA: TGTGCCAGCAGCCTTGGCATCCAGACAACCTACAATGAGCAGTTCTTC. This codes for CASSLGIQTTYNEQFF.

This clonotype was counted at least ten times. The library was built for alpha chains, so this beta chain is an off-target read and its size means little. The V call is TRBV7-2, the J call TRBJ2-1, with 9 bases fitting TRBD2. Looked up from germline, CDR1 is SGHTA and CDR2 is FQGNSA. V lost 3 bases to trimming and J lost 1 base; unmatched junction nucleotides: 7. The CDR3 totals 17 residues. This CDR3 is CASSFPLAGVSYNEQFF. The DNA for the CDR3 is TGTGCCAGCAGCTTCCCACTAGCGGGCGTTTCCTACAATGAGCAGTTCTTC.

This clonotype was detected many times. This beta chain is an off-target read within a library intended for alpha chains, so its frequency means little. CDR3 sequence (DNA): TGTGCCAGTAGTATTTACGGCACTAGCGGGAGTACAGATACGCAGTATTTT. Amino acids: CASSIYGTSGSTDTQYF. The V gene is TRBV19, the J gene TRBJ2-3; 11 bases are a match to TRBD2. Germline V gene data show CDR1 as LNHDA and CDR2 as SQIVND (reference sequence). The CDR3 totals 17 residues. The V segment lost 3 bases and the J segment 3 bases; nucleotides outside the gene matches: 8.

In this sample, this clonotype is large. This beta chain is an off-target read within a library intended for alpha chains, so its frequency means little. The J gene is TRBJ2-3, the V gene TRBV27; 7 bases map to TRBD2. The CDR3 runs 15 residues. V lost 6 bases and J lost 4; bases outside the gene matches: 10. Germline V gives CDR1 MNHEY, CDR2 SMNVEV (reference sequence). CDR3 DNA sequence: TGTGCCAGCAGCCCTCCGCGGGAGACGCCAGATACGCAGTATTTT. Protein product: CASSPPRETPDTQYF.

By share of the sample, this clonotype is medium-sized. A library made for alpha chains picked up this beta chain off target, so its size means little. This chain joins TRBV7-9 and TRBJ1-3; D is unresolved. Germline CDR1 SEHNR, CDR2 FQNEAQ (reference sequence). The CDR3 sequence is 14 residues long. V gave up 1 base and J gave up 0 bases, with 4 bases separating them. The CDR3 coding sequence is TGTGCCAGCAGCTTAGGGAACTCTGGAAACACCATATATTTT. Its protein is CASSLGNSGNTIYF.

This clonotype was counted many times. As an off-target read in a library built for alpha chains, this beta chain has a frequency of little significance. The rearrangement joins TRBV28 to TRBJ2-2; 12 nucleotides line up with TRBD2. The length of the CDR3 is 19 residues. Germline V gene data show CDR1 as MDHEN and CDR2 as SYDVKM. V dropped 2 bases and J dropped 7; count of bases not matched to a gene: 14. The CDR3 spells CASSLGPASGRAANGELFF. The CDR3 nucleotides read TGTGCCAGCAGTTTAGGCCCCGCTAGCGGGAGGGCCGCGAACGGGGAGCTGTTTTTT.

This clonotype has a count of ten or more. Since it is a stray read in a library aimed at alpha chains, this beta chain has a size that is not meaningful. V and J are TRBV5-1 and TRBJ2-7; tentative D call: TRBD2 (5 bases). The CDR3 has 15 amino acids. Trimming shortened V by 0 bases and J by 2 bases, and 12 bases separated the two germline ends. Germline V gene data show CDR1 as SGHRS and CDR2 as YFSETQ. The CDR3 DNA reads TGCGCCAGCAGCTTGGTGGAGGTCATGCCCTACGAGCAGTACTTC. Its translation is CASSLVEVMPYEQYF.

This clonotype is classed as medium-sized. The library was designed around alpha chains, so this beta chain is a stray read whose abundance carries little weight. V and J are TRBV29-1 and TRBJ2-3; either TRBD1 or TRBD2 may supply D (6 bases each). V shed 2 bases and J shed 1 base, with 10 bases lying between them. This CDR3 is built from 14 residues. The germline gives CDR1 SQVTM, CDR2 ANQGSEA. The CDR3, as DNA: TGCAGCGTTGAATCGGGGGCTCGCACAGATACGCAGTATTTT. Encoded protein: CSVESGARTDTQYF.

In its sample, this clonotype is medium-sized. This beta chain turned up in a library designed for alpha chains; as an off-target read, its abundance says little. This chain uses TRBV10-2 with TRBJ1-4; D not resolved. The germline V gene has CDR1 WSHSY and CDR2 SAAADI. V was shortened by 1 base and J by 6 bases, with 18 bases between the two germline ends. The CDR3 spans 17 residues. The CDR3 is CASSEWTPPGLHEKLFF. The DNA of the CDR3 is TGCGCCAGCAGTGAGTGGACCCCCCCGGGTCTGCATGAAAAACTGTTTTTT.